This record covers a single T cell receptor (beta chain). Repertoires were generated with immunoSEQ multiplex PCR, while TCRdb's copy carries only in-frame clones and drops some. This table holds about 52,000 clones, approximately 86% found once. As to time point: cycle 4 day 1 (C4D1), after more than five weeks of nivolumab. All trial patients relapsed after autologous stem cell transplantation. The CDR3 consists of 12 residues. V was pared by 0 bases and J by 7 bases, with 7 bases between. The germline CDR1 and CDR2 sequences are MGHRA and YSYEKL. This entry belongs to a study of PD-1 blockade in classical Hodgkin lymphoma.

This TCR was recovered from a human donor with classical Hodgkin lymphoma. Sequenced here: peripheral blood mononuclear cells (PBMCs), sampled before the fourth cycle of nivolumab. The gene calls are TRBV4-1 and TRBJ2-7; D unclear. The DNA for the CDR3 is TGCGCCAGCAGCCAAGATGAAGGGGAGCAGTACTTC. Its protein is CASSQDEGEQYF.